Listed here is a single TCR beta chain. Its antigen is unidentified. The data stem from a study of T-cell reconstitution after alpha-beta-depleted transplantation in children. Germline V CDR1 and CDR2: MNHNS, SASEGT. Trimming removed 5 bases at V and 0 bases at J, with 10 bases between. CDR3 length: 15 residues. Study-level results: At day 60, the high TCRbeta diversity found in some patients originated from recipient T cells and thymic progenitors that had survived. T-cell numbers and diversity, one year after transplant, stemmed largely from T cells that were newly produced. Reportedly, alpha-beta T cells present about two months post-transplant originated from several hundred expanded clones of graft origin.

Unique molecular identifiers were used to barcode this TCRbeta library. TCRdb called the PCR reads again in MiXCR, with one record for every CDR3 protein. The sample includes about 980,000 distinct CDR3 sequences, about 30% of them seen just once. The source was PBMCs, mostly from graft donor cells, collected 360 days after TCRalphabeta/CD19-depleted stem cell transplant. The chain links TRBV6-1 to TRBJ1-4; the D gene is possibly TRBD1 (5 bases). The sequence was obtained from a boy under two years old who had a stem cell transplant for SCID, so the T cells may come from the graft donor. CDR3: CASSPGPPTNEKLFF. CDR3 DNA: TGTGCCAGCAGTCCGGGGCCTCCAACTAATGAAAAACTGTTTTTT.